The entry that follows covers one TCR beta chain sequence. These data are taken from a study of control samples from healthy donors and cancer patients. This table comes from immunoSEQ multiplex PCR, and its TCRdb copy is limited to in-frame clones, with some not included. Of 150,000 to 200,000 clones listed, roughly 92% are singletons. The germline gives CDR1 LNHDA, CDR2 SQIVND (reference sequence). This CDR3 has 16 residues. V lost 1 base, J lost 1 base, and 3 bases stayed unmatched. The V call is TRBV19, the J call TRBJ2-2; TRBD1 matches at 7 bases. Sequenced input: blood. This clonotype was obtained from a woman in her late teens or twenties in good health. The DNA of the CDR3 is TGTGCCAGTAGTATAGGACAGGGAAGGAACACCGGGGAGCTGTTTTTT. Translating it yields CASSIGQGRNTGELFF.